One sample yielded the 20 T cell receptor beta chains listed below, sequenced in a study of T cells in Graves' hyperthyroidism and ophthalmopathy. Researchers took RNA transcripts and amplified the TCR beta CDR3 regions from them. First-round RT-PCR targeting the TCR CDR3 was performed with the HTBI primer set. TCRdb called the multiplex PCR reads again in MiXCR, with one record for every CDR3 protein. The sample shows under 550,000 distinct CDR3 sequences, roughly 15% of them seen only once. The sample consisted of blood. These receptors were taken from a woman younger than 30 with Graves' hyperthyroidism.

This clonotype appeared a few times. This sequence joins TRBV7-9 and TRBJ2-1; 10 nucleotides agree with TRBD2. CDR1 is SEHNR and CDR2 is FQNEAQ in the germline V gene (reference sequence). The CDR3 spans 18 residues. V gave up 0 bases and J gave up 0 bases; unmatched junction bases: 5. CDR3 sequence reads: CASSLAGLAGASYNEQFF. CDR3 nucleotides: TGTGCCAGCAGCTTAGCGGGGCTAGCGGGGGCCTCCTACAATGAGCAGTTCTTC.

The sample holds a few counts of this clonotype. This chain links TRBV5-5 with TRBJ2-1; the match to TRBD1 covers 12 bases. This CDR3 is 15 amino acids long. Germline V CDR1 and CDR2: SGHKS, YYEKEE (reference sequence). The junction had 3 bases not matched to a gene; V was cut back by 3 bases and J by 5 bases. For the CDR3, the DNA is TGTGCCAGCAGCTGGGGACAGGGGGCTAACAATGAGCAGTTCTTC. This encodes CASSWGQGANNEQFF.

This clonotype was found many times. This sequence joins TRBV12-3 or TRBV12-4 and TRBJ2-1; 11 positions match TRBD2. V was pared by 7 bases and J by 7 bases, with 12 bases of the junction left unmatched. This CDR3 spans 16 amino acids. CDR3 in DNA: TGTGCCAGCATTCCCAATCTAGCGGGGGGTAGGAATGAGCAGTTCTTC. The encoded protein is CASIPNLAGGRNEQFF.

This clonotype was counted at least ten times. V usage is TRBV7-9 and J usage is TRBJ2-1; either TRBD1 or TRBD2 may supply D (6 bases each). CDR1 and CDR2 (germline): SEHNR, FQNEAQ (reference sequence). V was trimmed by 2 bases and J by 1 base, leaving 12 bases between them. The CDR3 has 16 amino acids. The CDR3 DNA reads as TGTGCCAGCAGCTTAATTGGGGGGCCGTCCTACAATGAGCAGTTCTTC. Encoded protein: CASSLIGGPSYNEQFF. Filled out from reference TRBV7-9 and TRBJ2-1, the complete variable domain reads DTGVSQNPRHKITKRGQNVTFRCDPISEHNRLYWYRQTLGQGPEFLTYFQNEAQLEKSRLLSDRFSAERPKGSFSTLEIQRTEQGDSAMYLCASSLIGGPSYNEQFFGPGTRLTVL.

This clonotype was seen many times. CDR3 protein: CASRSTEAFF. Here the CDR3 DNA reads TGTGCCAGCCGGAGCACTGAAGCTTTCTTT. The gene calls are TRBV28 and TRBJ1-1; D is unclear. The ends were cut back, 8 bases at V and 4 bases at J, with 5 bases in the middle. The CDR3 totals 10 residues. Germline-derived CDR1 and CDR2 are MDHEN and SYDVKM.

The gene calls are TRBV28 and TRBJ2-1; 14 bases fit TRBD2. CDR1 and CDR2 (germline): MDHEN, SYDVKM. Germline trimming cut 9 bases from V and 0 bases from J; bases unmatched to any gene: 7. CDR3 length: 17 amino acids. In DNA, the CDR3 is TGTGCCAGTAGTCCCGGGACTAGCGGGGGCTCCTACAATGAGCAGTTCTTC. Protein: CASSPGTSGGSYNEQFF.

CDR3 coding DNA: TGTGCCAGTACCCGAGGGGGGGGACAGGTCTACGAGCAGTACTTC. Protein product: CASTRGGGQVYEQYF. The chain has TRBV19 and TRBJ2-7, with a tentative D call TRBD1 (8 bases). The germline V and J ends were trimmed by 7 bases and 3 bases, with 19 bases remaining between them. The V gene's germline CDR1 is LNHDA and CDR2 SQIVND (reference sequence). This CDR3 has 15 residues.

The sample holds many counts of this clonotype. The chain has TRBV6-1 and TRBJ2-7; no clear D. Germline V gene lookup returns CDR1 MNHNS and CDR2 SASEGT. The CDR3 is 13 amino acids. Trimming pared 2 bases from V and 3 bases from J, leaving 8 bases between. In DNA form, the CDR3 reads TGTGCCAGCAGTGAAATGGGAAGCTACGAGCAGTACTTC. It yields the protein CASSEMGSYEQYF.

In its sample, this clonotype was seen many times. The V and J genes are TRBV7-6 and TRBJ2-1, with 8 nucleotides matching TRBD2. With 1 base clipped from V and 2 bases from J, the junction kept 7 bases outside the gene matches. Germline lookup yields CDR1 SGHVS and CDR2 FNYEAQ. The CDR3 is made up of 17 amino acids. The chain's CDR3 is CASSLVQGSGTYNEQFF. Here the CDR3 DNA reads TGTGCCAGCAGCTTAGTTCAGGGTAGCGGGACCTACAATGAGCAGTTCTTC.

This clonotype was counted ten times or more. The V gene is TRBV20-1, the J gene TRBJ2-3; the match to TRBD2 covers 11 bases. The trim removed 5 bases at V and 5 bases at J, leaving 15 bases unmatched. The V gene's germline CDR1 is DFQATT and CDR2 SNEGSKA (reference sequence). The CDR3 has 17 amino acids. For the CDR3, the DNA is TGCAGTGCTGGGGACGGGAGCTTAGCGGGAGGGCTAGATACGCAGTATTTT. This encodes CSAGDGSLAGGLDTQYF.

This clonotype has only a few counts. This chain uses TRBV7-2 with TRBJ2-7, with D possibly matching TRBD2 (6 bases). V shed 7 bases and J shed 0 bases, with 16 bases lying between them. CDR3 length: 15 amino acids. Germline V CDR1 and CDR2: SGHTA, FQGNSA. CDR3 amino acids: CASIPYRGSSYEQYF. CDR3 nucleotide sequence: TGTGCCAGCATTCCTTATCGGGGGAGCTCCTACGAGCAGTACTTC.

The rearrangement joins TRBV27 to TRBJ2-5; D perhaps matches TRBD2 (7 bases). From germline, CDR1 is MNHEY and CDR2 SMNVEV (reference sequence). Trimming left V 1 base short and J 7 bases short, with 10 bases between. The CDR3 runs to 13 residues. This CDR3 is CASSLWGGGTQYF. The CDR3, as DNA: TGTGCCAGCAGTTTATGGGGGGGCGGGACCCAGTACTTC.

This clonotype was picked up many times. The chain couples TRBV16 to TRBJ1-1, with D perhaps matching TRBD1 (6 bases). The V gene's germline CDR1 is KGHSY and CDR2 FQNENV. CDR3 length: 15 residues. V lost 4 bases and J lost 0, with 12 bases in between. The CDR3 is CASSRDRQMNTEAFF. The CDR3 coding sequence is TGTGCCAGCAGCCGAGACAGGCAGATGAACACTGAAGCTTTCTTT.

This clonotype was counted at least ten times. This chain links TRBV3-1 with TRBJ2-2; perhaps TRBD2 as D (7 bases). CDR1 is LGHDT and CDR2 is YNNKEL in the germline V gene (reference sequence). The CDR3 is 15 amino acids. V was cut by 4 bases and J by 5 bases, with 14 bases left in between. Here the CDR3 reads CASSRGGARTGELFF. The CDR3 DNA sequence: TGTGCCAGCAGCCGAGGGGGGGCGAGGACCGGGGAGCTGTTTTTT.

The table lists this clonotype with many counts. The chain joins TRBV7-9 to TRBJ2-5, with D possibly being TRBD2 (6 bases). The CDR3 spans 17 residues. The germline V and J ends were trimmed by 5 bases and 4 bases, with 23 bases remaining between them. In germline, CDR1 is SEHNR, CDR2 FQNEAQ (reference sequence). CDR3 nucleotides: TGTGCCAGCAGCCCTCGTGGAGGGAGAGAGGCGAGAGAGACCCAGTACTTC. The encoded protein is CASSPRGGREARETQYF.

The chain couples TRBV20-1 to TRBJ2-7; 9 nucleotides align to TRBD1. The length of the CDR3 is 12 residues. The junction had 6 bases not matched to a gene; V was cut back by 6 bases and J by 6 bases. Per germline, CDR1 DFQATT and CDR2 SNEGSKA (reference sequence). CDR3 DNA: TGCAGTGCCACCGGGACAGGGTTCGAGCAGTACTTC. Translation: CSATGTGFEQYF.

In this sample, this clonotype turned up many times. The rearrangement joins TRBV15 to TRBJ2-3; TRBD1 agrees at 12 bases. The trim removed 0 bases at V and 4 bases at J, leaving 26 bases unmatched. This CDR3 region has 24 residues. Germline V gene lookup returns CDR1 LNHNV and CDR2 YYDKDF (reference sequence). CDR3 nucleotide sequence: TGTGCCACCAGCAGAGATCTTAGTATCTTAGAAGAAACCGGGACAGGGGGCGAGGCAGATACGCAGTATTTT. It codes for CATSRDLSILEETGTGGEADTQYF.

This clonotype was picked up a small number of times. The V gene is TRBV12-3 or TRBV12-4, the J gene TRBJ1-5, with D hard to call. This CDR3 spans 15 amino acids. V lost 2 bases to trimming and J lost 10 bases, with 18 bases between them. CDR3 bases: TGTGCCAGCAGTTTATGGGGAGGAACCGTCAGCCCCCAGCATTTT. Amino acids: CASSLWGGTVSPQHF.

This rearrangement joins TRBV7-9 to TRBJ1-6, with 7 bases identical to TRBD1. J gave up 7 bases and V 1 base, and 7 bases lay outside the gene matches. The CDR3 is made up of 16 amino acids. Per the germline V gene, CDR1 is SEHNR and CDR2 is FQNEAQ (reference sequence). In DNA form, the CDR3 reads TGTGCCAGCAGCTTAGAACCGACAGGGTTCAATTCACCCCTCCACTTT. Protein: CASSLEPTGFNSPLHF. The entire variable domain, with the rest obtained from reference TRBV7-9 and TRBJ1-6, is as follows: DTGVSQNPRHKITKRGQNVTFRCDPISEHNRLYWYRQTLGQGPEFLTYFQNEAQLEKSRLLSDRFSAERPKGSFSTLEIQRTEQGDSAMYLCASSLEPTGFNSPLHFGNGTRLTVT.

This clonotype was seen repeatedly, ten times or more. V is TRBV7-3 and J is TRBJ2-2; unclear D gene. The CDR3 runs to 16 residues. Trimming cost V 3 bases and J 6 bases, with 17 bases left between them. Germline V gives CDR1 SGHTA, CDR2 FQGTGA. The CDR3 region is CASSFPPATLSGELFF. As DNA, the CDR3 is TGTGCCAGCAGCTTCCCACCGGCCACACTCTCCGGGGAGCTGTTTTTT.